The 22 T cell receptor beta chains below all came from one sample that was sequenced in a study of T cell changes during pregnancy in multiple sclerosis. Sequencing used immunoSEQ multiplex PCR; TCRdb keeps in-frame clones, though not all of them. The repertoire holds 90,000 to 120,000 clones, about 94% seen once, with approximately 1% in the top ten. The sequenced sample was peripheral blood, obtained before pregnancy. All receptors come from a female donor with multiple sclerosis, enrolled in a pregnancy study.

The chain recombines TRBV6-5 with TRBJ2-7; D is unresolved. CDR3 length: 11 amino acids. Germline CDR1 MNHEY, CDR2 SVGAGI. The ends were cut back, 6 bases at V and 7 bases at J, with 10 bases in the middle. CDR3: CASRLMREQYF. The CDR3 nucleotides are TGTGCCAGCAGGTTAATGCGGGAGCAGTACTTC.

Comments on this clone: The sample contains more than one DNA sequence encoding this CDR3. CDR3 in DNA: TGTGCCAGCAGCTTAGGGGGACAGGGAAACACCGGGGAGCTGTTTTTT. Encoded protein: CASSLGGQGNTGELFF. The chain uses TRBV7-3 and TRBJ2-2; TRBD1 agrees at 9 bases. CDR1 is SGHTA, CDR2 FQGTGA, per germline. After removal of 2 bases from V and 2 bases from J, the junction contained 3 bases not matched to a gene. This CDR3 has 16 amino acids. Looking up the rest from reference TRBV7-3 and TRBJ2-2 gives the full variable domain: GAGVSQTPSNKVTEKGKYVELRCDPISGHTALYWYRQSLGQGPEFLIYFQGTGAADDSGLPNDRFFAVRPEGSVSTLKIQRTERGDSAVYLCASSLGGQGNTGELFFGEGSRLTVL.

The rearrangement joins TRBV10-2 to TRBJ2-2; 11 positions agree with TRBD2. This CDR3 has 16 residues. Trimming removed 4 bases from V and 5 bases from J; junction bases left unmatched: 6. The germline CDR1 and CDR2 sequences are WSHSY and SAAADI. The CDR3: CASSATSGRGTGELFF. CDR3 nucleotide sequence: TGCGCCAGCAGTGCTACTAGCGGGAGAGGTACCGGGGAGCTGTTTTTT.

The CDR3 loop is CASSMPTSGRSEETQYF. In DNA, the CDR3 is TGCGCCAGCAGCATGCCGACTAGCGGGAGGTCTGAAGAGACCCAGTACTTC. The gene calls are TRBV5-1 and TRBJ2-5, with 13 bases matching TRBD2. Germline V gene data show CDR1 as SGHRS and CDR2 as YFSETQ. V shed 4 bases and J 3 bases; nucleotides not matched to a gene: 9. This CDR3 is 17 amino acids long.

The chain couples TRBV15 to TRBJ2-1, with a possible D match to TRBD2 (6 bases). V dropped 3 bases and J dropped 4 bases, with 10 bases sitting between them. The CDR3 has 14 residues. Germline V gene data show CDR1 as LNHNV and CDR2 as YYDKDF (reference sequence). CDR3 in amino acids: CATSRTAGYNEQFF. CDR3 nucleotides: TGTGCCACCAGCAGGACGGCGGGGTACAATGAGCAGTTCTTC.

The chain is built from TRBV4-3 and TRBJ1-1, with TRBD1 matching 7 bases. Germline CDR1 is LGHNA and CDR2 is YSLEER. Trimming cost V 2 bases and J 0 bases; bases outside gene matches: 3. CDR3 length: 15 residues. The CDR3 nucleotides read TGCGCCAGCAGCCAAAGGACAGGAGTGAACACTGAAGCTTTCTTT. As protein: CASSQRTGVNTEAFF.

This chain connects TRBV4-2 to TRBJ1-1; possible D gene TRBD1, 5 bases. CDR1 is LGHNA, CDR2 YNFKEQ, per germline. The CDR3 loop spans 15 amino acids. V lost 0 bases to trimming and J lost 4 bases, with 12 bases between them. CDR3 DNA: TGTGCCAGCAGCCAAGACAACGGGGGGAGCACTGAAGCTTTCTTT. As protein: CASSQDNGGSTEAFF.

The CDR3 DNA sequence: TGTGCCAGCAGCCCCCCAGGGGGCGAGCAGTACTTC. It codes for CASSPPGGEQYF. The chain carries TRBV7-9 and TRBJ2-7, with 7 positions matching TRBD1. V lost 5 bases, J lost 6 bases, and 4 bases stayed unmatched. From germline, CDR1 is SEHNR and CDR2 FQNEAQ (reference sequence). CDR3 size: 12 residues.

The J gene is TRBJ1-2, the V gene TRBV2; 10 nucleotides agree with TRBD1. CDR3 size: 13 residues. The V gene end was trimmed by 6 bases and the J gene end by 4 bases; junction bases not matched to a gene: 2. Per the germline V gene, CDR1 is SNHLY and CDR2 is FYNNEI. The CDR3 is CASRTGGLYGYTF. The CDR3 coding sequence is TGTGCCAGCAGGACAGGGGGCCTCTATGGCTACACCTTC.

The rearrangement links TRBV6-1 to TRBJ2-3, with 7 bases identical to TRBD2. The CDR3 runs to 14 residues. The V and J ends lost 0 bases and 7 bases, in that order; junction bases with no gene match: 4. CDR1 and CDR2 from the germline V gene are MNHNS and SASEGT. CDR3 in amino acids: CASSEAGGRNTQYF. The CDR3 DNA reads TGTGCCAGCAGTGAAGCGGGAGGGAGAAATACGCAGTATTTT.

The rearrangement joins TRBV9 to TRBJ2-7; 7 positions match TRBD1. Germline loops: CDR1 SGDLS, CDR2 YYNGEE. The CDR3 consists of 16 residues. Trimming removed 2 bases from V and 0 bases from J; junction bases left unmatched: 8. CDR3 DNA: TGTGCCAGCAGCGTCAGCACAGGGGCTGGCTCCTACGAGCAGTACTTC. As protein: CASSVSTGAGSYEQYF. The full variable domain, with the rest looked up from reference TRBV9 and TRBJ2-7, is DSGVTQTPKHLITATGQRVTLRCSPRSGDLSVYWYQQSLDQGLQFLIQYYNGEERAKGNILERFSAQQFPDLHSELNLSSLELGDSALYFCASSVSTGAGSYEQYFGPGTRLTVT.

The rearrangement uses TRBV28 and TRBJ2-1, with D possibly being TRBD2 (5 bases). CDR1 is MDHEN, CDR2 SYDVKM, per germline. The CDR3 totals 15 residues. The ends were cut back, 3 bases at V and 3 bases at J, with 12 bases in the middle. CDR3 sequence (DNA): TGTGCCAGCAGTTTGATAGCGACCCTCTACAATGAGCAGTTCTTC. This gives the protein CASSLIATLYNEQFF.

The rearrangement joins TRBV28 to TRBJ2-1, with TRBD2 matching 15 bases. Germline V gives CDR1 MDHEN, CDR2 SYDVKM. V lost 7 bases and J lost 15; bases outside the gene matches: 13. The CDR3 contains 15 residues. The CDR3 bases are TGTGCCAGCACCACACCGGGACTAGCGGGAGGCTGGCGGTTCTTC. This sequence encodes CASTTPGLAGGWRFF.

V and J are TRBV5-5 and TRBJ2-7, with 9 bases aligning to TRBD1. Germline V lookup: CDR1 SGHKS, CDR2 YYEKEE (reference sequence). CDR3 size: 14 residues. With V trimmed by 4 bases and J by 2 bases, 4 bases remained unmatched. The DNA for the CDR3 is TGTGCCAGCAGCGCGGGGACAGGGCCCTACGAGCAGTACTTC. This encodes CASSAGTGPYEQYF.

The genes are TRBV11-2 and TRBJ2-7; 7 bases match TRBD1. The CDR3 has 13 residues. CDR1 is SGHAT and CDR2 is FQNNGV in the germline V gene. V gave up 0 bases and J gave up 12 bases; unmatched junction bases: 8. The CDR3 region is CASSLDPGTAAYF. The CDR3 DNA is TGTGCCAGCAGCTTAGATCCCGGGACAGCAGCGTACTTC.

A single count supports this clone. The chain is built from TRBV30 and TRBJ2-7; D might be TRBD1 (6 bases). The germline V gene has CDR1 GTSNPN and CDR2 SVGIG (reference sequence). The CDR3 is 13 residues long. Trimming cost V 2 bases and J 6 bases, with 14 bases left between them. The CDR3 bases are TGTGCCTGGAGTAACCGACAGGCCGGCGAGCAGTACTTC. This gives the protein CAWSNRQAGEQYF.

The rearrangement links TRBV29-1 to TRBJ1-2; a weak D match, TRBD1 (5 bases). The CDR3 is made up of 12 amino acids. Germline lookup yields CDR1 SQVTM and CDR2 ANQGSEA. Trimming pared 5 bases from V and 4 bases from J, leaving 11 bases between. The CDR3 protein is CSVQGTPYGYTF. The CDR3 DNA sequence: TGCAGCGTTCAGGGCACACCCTATGGCTACACCTTC. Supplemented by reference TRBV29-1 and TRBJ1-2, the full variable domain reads SAVISQKPSRDICQRGTSLTIQCQVDSQVTMMFWYRQQPGQSLTLIATANQGSEATYESGFVIDKFPISRPNLTFSTLTVSNMSPEDSSIYLCSVQGTPYGYTFGSGTRLTVV.

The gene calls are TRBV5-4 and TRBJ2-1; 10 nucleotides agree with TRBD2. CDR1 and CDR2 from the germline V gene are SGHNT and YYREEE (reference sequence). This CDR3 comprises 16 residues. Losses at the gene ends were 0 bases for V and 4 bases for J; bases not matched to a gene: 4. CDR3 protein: CASSLGSGRLYNEQFF. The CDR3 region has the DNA TGTGCCAGCAGCTTGGGTAGCGGGAGGCTGTACAATGAGCAGTTCTTC.

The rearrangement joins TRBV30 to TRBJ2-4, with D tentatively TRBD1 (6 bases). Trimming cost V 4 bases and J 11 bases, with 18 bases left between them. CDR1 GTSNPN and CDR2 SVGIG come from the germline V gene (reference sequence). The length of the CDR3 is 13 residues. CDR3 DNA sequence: TGTGCCTGGACCTACAGGGATAAGACGGTTCAGTACTTC. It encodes CAWTYRDKTVQYF.

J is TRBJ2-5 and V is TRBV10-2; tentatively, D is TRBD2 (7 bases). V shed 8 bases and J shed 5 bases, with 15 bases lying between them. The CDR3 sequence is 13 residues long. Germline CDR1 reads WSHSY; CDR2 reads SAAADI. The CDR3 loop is CASAAGRGETQYF. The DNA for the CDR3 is TGCGCCAGCGCGGCAGGGAGGGGGGAGACCCAGTACTTC.

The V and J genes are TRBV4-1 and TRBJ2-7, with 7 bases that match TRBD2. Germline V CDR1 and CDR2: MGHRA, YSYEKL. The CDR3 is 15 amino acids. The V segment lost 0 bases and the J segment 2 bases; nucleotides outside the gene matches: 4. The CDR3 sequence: CASSQESGIPYEQYF. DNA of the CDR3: TGCGCCAGCAGCCAAGAAAGCGGGATACCCTACGAGCAGTACTTC.

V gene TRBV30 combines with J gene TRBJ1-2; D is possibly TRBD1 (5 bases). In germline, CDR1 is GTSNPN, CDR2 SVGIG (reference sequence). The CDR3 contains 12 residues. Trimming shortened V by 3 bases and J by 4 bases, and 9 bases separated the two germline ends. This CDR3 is CAWRQVLYGYTF. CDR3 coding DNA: TGTGCCTGGAGACAGGTTCTCTATGGCTACACCTTC.